Each of the 15 T cell receptor beta chains below was sequenced from the same sample in a study of T cell changes during pregnancy in multiple sclerosis. Assay: immunoSEQ multiplex PCR; the TCRdb copy retains only in-frame clones and omits some. Here the sample spans 20,000 to 30,000 clones, 75% to 90% being singletons. The sequenced sample was CD8+ T cells from peripheral blood mononuclear cells, obtained in the second trimester of pregnancy. These TCRs come from a female donor with multiple sclerosis, enrolled in a pregnancy study.

The chain employs TRBV7-9 and TRBJ2-5; 8 bases agree with TRBD2. The J call is doubtful: the DNA matches TRBJ2-7 better. Germline loops: CDR1 SEHNR, CDR2 FQNEAQ (reference sequence). This CDR3 is 16 amino acids long. In nucleotides, the CDR3 is TGTGCCAGCAGCCATCGGGGGGGCGCACGGAGTTACGAGCAGTACTTC. Translation gives CASSHRGGARSYEQYF.

The V gene is TRBV6-6, the J gene TRBJ2-7; D ambiguous. Deletions cut 5 bases from V and 3 bases from J, with 11 bases between. Germline V CDR1 and CDR2: MNHNY, SVGAGI (reference sequence). The CDR3 length is 13 residues. The CDR3 DNA reads TGTGCCAGCAGTCCCCGGGTTGACTACGAGCAGTACTTC. Its protein is CASSPRVDYEQYF.

This clone is labeled as medium-sized (0.01 to 0.1%). The chain employs TRBV28 and TRBJ1-5; D is unclear. The V gene lost 6 bases and the J gene lost 0 bases, with 9 bases spanning the gap. Per the germline V gene, CDR1 is MDHEN and CDR2 is SYDVKM. This CDR3 region has 14 residues. The CDR3 region is CASSQVYSNQPQHF. In nucleotides, the CDR3 is TGTGCCAGCAGCCAGGTTTATAGCAATCAGCCCCAGCATTTT.

This chain connects TRBV5-6 to TRBJ1-1, with a tentative D call TRBD1 (5 bases). V shed 5 bases and J shed 3 bases, with 20 bases lying between them. Germline V gene sequence: CDR1 SGHDT, CDR2 YYEEEE. This CDR3 is built from 16 residues. CDR3 residues: CASRRRDGREDTEAFF. The CDR3 DNA reads TGTGCCAGCAGACGCCGGGACGGAAGGGAGGACACTGAAGCTTTCTTT.

V and J are TRBV4-1 and TRBJ1-4; TRBD1 matches at 8 bases. J lost 8 bases, V lost 4 bases, and 9 bases had no gene match. The CDR3 runs 15 residues. Germline lookup yields CDR1 MGHRA and CDR2 YSYEKL. This CDR3 is CASSLYGTGAEKLFF. CDR3 DNA: TGCGCCAGCAGCCTTTACGGGACAGGCGCAGAAAAACTGTTTTTT.

This chain links TRBV9 with TRBJ2-7, with 14 bases fitting TRBD2. CDR3 length: 18 amino acids. In germline, CDR1 is SGDLS, CDR2 YYNGEE. With V trimmed by 3 bases and J by 4 bases, 12 bases remained unmatched. The CDR3 reads CASSATGLAGGYVYEQYF. The CDR3 bases are TGTGCCAGCAGCGCAACCGGACTAGCGGGAGGTTACGTGTACGAGCAGTACTTC.

The V gene is TRBV4-1, the J gene TRBJ1-1, with a weak D call TRBD1 (5 bases). With 1 base removed from V and 4 bases from J, the gap between germline ends came to 13 bases. CDR1 MGHRA and CDR2 YSYEKL come from the germline V gene. The CDR3 has 15 amino acids. CDR3 in amino acids: CASSQAGGGGTEAFF. The CDR3 DNA reads as TGCGCCAGCAGCCAAGCGGGGGGGGGAGGCACTGAAGCTTTCTTT.

This chain uses TRBV27 with TRBJ2-1; TRBD1 matches 12 bases. Germline trimming cut 3 bases from V and 8 bases from J; bases unmatched to any gene: 2. CDR3 length: 14 amino acids. Germline CDR1 MNHEY, CDR2 SMNVEV (reference sequence). CDR3 in amino acids: CASSFGTGGDEQFF. CDR3 DNA: TGTGCCAGCAGTTTCGGGACAGGGGGCGATGAGCAGTTCTTC.

Turning to this clone: One junction end does not reproduce the germline sequence, and a read error may be involved. The chain has TRBV2 and TRBJ1-4, with a tentative D call TRBD1 (6 bases). CDR3 length: 13 amino acids. Per the germline V gene, CDR1 is SNHLY and CDR2 is FYNNEI. CDR3 protein: CASSPRGPGADVF. In nucleotides, the CDR3 is TGTGCCAGCAGTCCCAGGGGTCCAGGGGCGGACGTTTTT. Variable domain in full (rest from reference TRBV2 and TRBJ1-4): EPEVTQTPSHQVTQMGQEVILRCVPISNHLYFYWYRQILGQKVEFLVSFYNNEISEKSEIFDDQFSVERPDGSNFTLKIRSTKLEDSAMYFCASSPRGPGADVFGSGTQLSVL.

This chain joins TRBV27 and TRBJ2-1; 14 nucleotides agree with TRBD2. CDR3 length equals 19 residues. With 4 bases clipped from V and 1 base from J, the junction kept 9 bases outside the gene matches. The V gene's germline CDR1 is MNHEY and CDR2 SMNVEV (reference sequence). CDR3 protein: CASSSGTSGRSQSYNEQFF. The CDR3 DNA follows: TGTGCCAGCAGTTCGGGGACTAGCGGGAGATCTCAGTCCTACAATGAGCAGTTCTTC.

CDR3 amino acids: CASSLADRFSYEQYF. The CDR3 DNA sequence: TGTGCCAGCAGCTTAGCTGACAGGTTCTCCTACGAGCAGTACTTC. J is TRBJ2-7 and V is TRBV7-6, with D maybe TRBD1 (6 bases). The CDR3 contains 15 residues. Germline loops: CDR1 SGHVS, CDR2 FNYEAQ. V lost 0 bases to trimming and J lost 0 bases, with 9 bases between them.

The chain couples TRBV29-1 to TRBJ2-7; D is unclear. The CDR3 has 12 amino acids. Between the trimmed V and J ends, which lost 6 bases and 4 bases, there was a span of 13 bases. From germline, CDR1 is SQVTM and CDR2 ANQGSEA. The CDR3 sequence: CSVMGPSYEQYF. CDR3 bases: TGCAGCGTCATGGGCCCTTCTTACGAGCAGTACTTC.

This rearrangement joins TRBV12-5 to TRBJ2-3; perhaps TRBD2 as D (6 bases). This CDR3 contains 15 residues. V gave up 5 bases and J gave up 5 bases, with 17 bases separating them. Per the germline V gene, CDR1 is LGHNT and CDR2 is FRNRAP. The CDR3 bases are TGTGCTAGTGGTACTCTGGAGGGGCCGGGAGATACGCAGTATTTT. As protein: CASGTLEGPGDTQYF.

This clone was observed once. The chain joins TRBV5-1 to TRBJ2-3, with 9 bases fitting TRBD1. Germline V CDR1 and CDR2: SGHRS, YFSETQ. The CDR3 runs 14 residues. V was pared by 5 bases and J by 5 bases, with 6 bases of the junction left unmatched. The CDR3 loop reads CASRVGTGRDTQYF. As DNA, the CDR3 is TGCGCCAGCAGAGTAGGGACAGGGAGAGATACGCAGTATTTT.

The rearrangement joins TRBV6-1 to TRBJ2-7; possibly TRBD2 for D (7 bases). Trimming stripped 8 bases from V and 2 bases from J, with 16 bases between. Germline assignment: CDR1 MNHNS and CDR2 SASEGT. The CDR3 is 14 amino acids. DNA for the CDR3: TGTGCCAGCTGGCGGGAGAAGGGGGCCTACGAGCAGTACTTC. Translating it yields CASWREKGAYEQYF.